What follows are 28 T cell receptor beta chains derived from one specimen sequenced in a study of tumor-infiltrating lymphocytes in primary liver carcinoma. Germline DNA was also extracted, with blood RNA taken from unsorted whole blood. A primer in the constant region served to generate TCR beta cDNA from roughly 450 ng of total RNA. Investigators got TCR beta libraries out of three nested multiplex PCR rounds, done with slightly modified ARM-PCR. TRBV1-TRBV30 forward primers paired with a C-beta reverse primer drove the first two PCR rounds, about 9 cycles each. TCRdb recomputed calls from the multiplex PCR reads with MiXCR, one row per CDR3 protein. The repertoire holds some 320,000 distinct CDR3 sequences, with about 60% as singletons. Material for sequencing was peripheral blood. The receptor source for this set is a man between 40 and 49 years old with primary liver carcinoma and hepatitis B virus infection.

This chain connects TRBV28 to TRBJ1-2; D not resolved. The CDR3 covers 13 residues. Germline CDR1 MDHEN, CDR2 SYDVKM. The ends were cut back, 6 bases at V and 8 bases at J, with 16 bases in the middle. The CDR3 loop is CASSSGSLLGYTF. In nucleotides, the CDR3 is TGTGCCAGCAGCTCCGGGAGTCTCTTGGGCTACACCTTC.

V usage is TRBV5-1 and J usage is TRBJ2-5; 8 positions match TRBD2. Germline lookup yields CDR1 SGHRS and CDR2 YFSETQ. J lost 3 bases, V lost 2 bases, and 6 bases had no gene match. CDR3 size: 15 residues. The CDR3 loop is CASSLSGSAEETQYF. The DNA of the CDR3 is TGCGCCAGCAGCTTAAGCGGGAGCGCGGAAGAGACCCAGTACTTC.

Remarks on this clonotype: The CDR3 carries no conserved terminal phenylalanine or tryptophan, so it likely arises from a read error. The CDR3 region has the DNA TGCAGCGCCCTTGACGGGGCTTCAGCTAGTGAGCAGTTCCTC. As protein: CSALDGASASEQFL. V is TRBV29-1 and J is TRBJ2-1; D is possibly TRBD1 or TRBD2 (5 bases each). The V gene lost 7 bases and the J gene lost 9 bases, with 22 bases spanning the gap. Germline values: CDR1 SQVTM, CDR2 ANQGSEA. The CDR3 extends over 14 amino acids.

Note on this clonotype: Possible read error: a much larger clone is one base away. Here the CDR3 reads CASSDQVNYGYTF. The CDR3, as DNA: TGCGCCAGCAGCGATCAGGTCAACTATGGCTACACCTTC. The rearrangement uses TRBV5-1 and TRBJ1-2; D is ambiguous. This CDR3 spans 13 amino acids. CDR1 SGHRS and CDR2 YFSETQ come from the germline V gene. V was pared by 4 bases and J by 2 bases, with 9 bases between.

About this clonotype itself: This may come from a read error, since a much larger clone is one base off. The CDR3 DNA reads TGTGCCAGCAGTGACGGCCTGTTAAGCTACGAGCAGTACTTC. Protein sequence: CASSDGLLSYEQYF. The chain joins TRBV6-1 to TRBJ2-7; D is undetermined. V was clipped by 3 bases and J by 3 bases, with 12 bases between them. The germline gives CDR1 MNHNS, CDR2 SASEGT. The CDR3 extends over 14 amino acids.

This clonotype showed up just once. The chain has TRBV5-1 and TRBJ2-3; 9 nucleotides match TRBD1. From germline, CDR1 is SGHRS and CDR2 YFSETQ. The CDR3 loop spans 15 amino acids. The V segment lost 2 bases and the J segment 3 bases; nucleotides outside the gene matches: 4. The CDR3 reads CASSLTGTGTDTQYF. CDR3 nucleotide sequence: TGCGCCAGCAGCTTAACCGGGACAGGGACAGATACGCAGTATTTT.

Comments on this clonotype: A much larger clone sits a single nucleotide away, making a read error possible. The chain couples TRBV24-1 to TRBJ2-1; no clear D gene. Germline V gene sequence: CDR1 KGHDR, CDR2 SFDVKD. The CDR3 has 12 residues. The CDR3 sequence is CATCDLLNEQFF. The CDR3 nucleotides are TGTGCCACCTGTGATTTACTCAATGAGCAGTTCTTC.

The chain is built from TRBV6-2 or TRBV6-3 and TRBJ1-2, with TRBD1 matching 11 bases. The CDR3 is 19 amino acids. Trimming took 2 bases from V and 4 from J; bases not matched to a gene: 15. Germline CDR1 and CDR2: MNHEY and SVGEGT. This chain's CDR3 is CASSYPRTGGPLFLYGYTF. CDR3 coding DNA: TGTGCCAGCAGTTACCCCCGGACAGGGGGCCCTCTCTTCCTCTATGGCTACACCTTC.

V usage is TRBV6-2 or TRBV6-3 and J usage is TRBJ1-5, with D possibly matching TRBD1 (5 bases). Germline V gene data show CDR1 as MNHEY and CDR2 as SVGEGT. This CDR3 spans 15 amino acids. Between the trimmed V and J ends, which lost 2 bases and 3 bases, there was a span of 11 bases. The CDR3 DNA sequence: TGTGCCAGCAGTTACCGGGGCGATGTCAATCAGCCCCAGCATTTT. Translated: CASSYRGDVNQPQHF.

The gene calls are TRBV28 and TRBJ2-7, with 9 bases that match TRBD2. Germline V CDR1 and CDR2: MDHEN, SYDVKM. Losses at the gene ends were 2 bases for V and 3 bases for J; bases not matched to a gene: 5. The CDR3 runs to 15 residues. The CDR3 nucleotides read TGTGCCAGCAGTTTAACCCTAGCGGGACTCTACGAGCAGTACTTC. Its protein is CASSLTLAGLYEQYF.

The chain recombines TRBV28 with TRBJ2-3; D assignment may be TRBD1 or TRBD2 (6 bases each). Per the germline V gene, CDR1 is MDHEN and CDR2 is SYDVKM. The CDR3 contains 16 residues. V lost 7 bases, J lost 4 bases, and 21 bases lay in between. In nucleotides, the CDR3 is TGTGCCAGCATTCCCCCGCAGGGGAGGAGATCAGATACGCAGTATTTT. It codes for CASIPPQGRRSDTQYF.

For this clonotype: A read error may be the cause here, since a much bigger clone is one base away. The chain joins TRBV6-2 or TRBV6-3 to TRBJ2-6; unclear D gene. Germline-derived CDR1 and CDR2 are MNHEY and SVGEGT. This CDR3 spans 16 amino acids. CDR3 nucleotide sequence: TGTGCCAGCAGTTACACTACCACCTCTGAGGCCAACGTCCTGACTTTC. Its protein product is CASSYTTTSEANVLTF.

Notes on this clonotype: This may arise from a read error, as a much more abundant clone is one base away. CDR3 sequence reads: CASSKDPSGRAGTDMQYF. The CDR3 DNA sequence: TGCGCCAGCAGCAAAGACCCTAGCGGGAGGGCCGGCACAGATATGCAGTATTTT. V usage is TRBV4-3 and J usage is TRBJ2-3, with TRBD2 matching 12 bases. The CDR3 consists of 18 residues. Germline V gene data show CDR1 as LGHNA and CDR2 as YSLEER.

As regards this clonotype: Since a much larger clone is just one base distant, this may be a read error. The chain carries TRBV4-3 and TRBJ2-3; unclear D gene. CDR1 and CDR2 from the germline V gene are LGHNA and YSLEER. This CDR3 is built from 17 residues. V was cut by 2 bases and J by 5 bases, with 20 bases left in between. The CDR3 coding sequence is TGCGCCAGCAGCCAACCTTCCGGAGACCAAGACATAGATACGCAGTATTTT. Amino acid sequence: CASSQPSGDQDIDTQYF.

The rearrangement uses TRBV11-1 and TRBJ1-2; 9 nucleotides match TRBD1. The CDR3 has 15 amino acids. Looked up from germline, CDR1 is SGHAT and CDR2 is FQDESV (reference sequence). The J segment lost 4 bases and the V segment lost 9 bases, leaving 12 bases of the junction unmatched. The CDR3 DNA follows: TGTGCCAGTAGCCCGATACAGGGGGCTTGCTATGGCTACACCTTC. Protein product: CASSPIQGACYGYTF.

This clonotype was detected a few times. The chain carries TRBV6-2 or TRBV6-3 and TRBJ1-5; possible D gene TRBD1, 6 bases. V was clipped by 0 bases and J by 1 base, with 19 bases between them. The CDR3 covers 19 residues. CDR1 MNHEY and CDR2 SVGEGT come from the germline V gene. The CDR3 loop reads CASSYSGGQAPPSNQPQHF. CDR3 coding DNA: TGTGCCAGCAGTTACTCGGGGGGACAAGCGCCTCCAAGCAATCAGCCCCAGCATTTT.

The sample holds many counts of this clonotype. The V call is TRBV29-1, the J call TRBJ1-1; 7 bases agree with TRBD1. Germline loops: CDR1 SQVTM, CDR2 ANQGSEA. The CDR3 runs 13 residues. V gave up 0 bases and J gave up 9 bases; unmatched junction bases: 7. CDR3 sequence reads: CSVEDTGQSQAFF. The DNA of the CDR3 is TGCAGCGTTGAAGACACGGGACAGTCCCAAGCTTTCTTT.

The rearrangement uses TRBV5-1 and TRBJ1-4; a weak D match, TRBD1 (5 bases). The CDR3 totals 15 residues. V was trimmed by 4 bases and J by 8 bases, leaving 18 bases between them. The V gene's germline CDR1 is SGHRS and CDR2 YFSETQ. This CDR3 is CASSAAGTNGEKLFF. Here the CDR3 DNA reads TGCGCCAGCAGCGCGGCAGGGACTAATGGAGAAAAACTGTTTTTT.

This clonotype was seen just once. At one boundary the junction diverges from the germline segment, which might be a read error. The V and J genes are TRBV10-3 and TRBJ1-1; D remains ambiguous. The CDR3 sequence is 12 residues long. Germline V gene sequence: CDR1 ENHRY, CDR2 SYGVKD. This CDR3 is CASEAGGTGAFF. DNA of the CDR3: TGTGCCTCTGAGGCTGGCGGTACTGGAGCTTTCTTT.

This clonotype occurred a few times. In DNA, the CDR3 is TGCGCCAGCAGCTTGTCCGGGATGAACACTGAAGCTTTCTTT. This codes for CASSLSGMNTEAFF. The J gene is TRBJ1-1, the V gene TRBV5-1, with D hard to call. V was clipped by 1 base and J by 0 bases, with 7 bases between them. The germline V gene encodes CDR1 SGHRS and CDR2 YFSETQ. The CDR3 spans 14 residues.

The V gene is TRBV6-1, the J gene TRBJ2-7; D ambiguous. The CDR3 is 14 residues long. Germline CDR1 is MNHNS and CDR2 is SASEGT. The V end was cut by 2 bases, the J end by 3 bases, with 11 bases between. The CDR3 DNA reads TGTGCCAGCAGTGAATATCGAGTGCTCTACGAGCAGTACTTC. It codes for CASSEYRVLYEQYF.

On this clonotype itself: The junction does not match germline at one end; this may be a read error. The chain carries TRBV5-1 and TRBJ1-2, with 7 bases matching TRBD1. The V gene's germline CDR1 is SGHRS and CDR2 YFSETQ. This CDR3 comprises 16 residues. CDR3 sequence (DNA): TGCGCCAGCAGCTTGGGACAGGGTGTAGTATTCTATGGCTACGCCTTC. Protein: CASSLGQGVVFYGYAF.

This clonotype was observed at least ten times. The chain couples TRBV5-1 to TRBJ2-7; TRBD2 agrees at 7 bases. The ends lost 4 bases at V and 6 bases at J; junction bases unmatched: 13. This CDR3 is 15 amino acids long. Germline CDR1 is SGHRS and CDR2 is YFSETQ. This CDR3 is CASSRGGGDQIEQYF. CDR3 sequence (DNA): TGCGCCAGCAGCCGTGGGGGAGGGGACCAGATCGAGCAGTACTTC.

J is TRBJ1-6 and V is TRBV20-1; D not certain. Trimming removed 4 bases from V and 6 bases from J, with 13 bases in between. CDR3 length: 14 residues. Germline lookup yields CDR1 DFQATT and CDR2 SNEGSKA (reference sequence). The CDR3 region is CSATAPASNSPLHF. CDR3 sequence (DNA): TGCAGTGCTACCGCTCCAGCCTCTAATTCACCCCTCCACTTT.

The CDR3, as DNA: TGCGCCAGCAGCTTGGACGCGGCGAACACCGGGGAGCTGTTTTTT. Its translation: CASSLDAANTGELFF. The V and J genes are TRBV5-1 and TRBJ2-2; D remains ambiguous. Trimming removed 0 bases at V and 0 bases at J, with 6 bases between. The length of the CDR3 is 15 residues. The germline V gene encodes CDR1 SGHRS and CDR2 YFSETQ.

This clonotype appeared once. Possible read error: a much larger clone is one base away. The chain employs TRBV28 and TRBJ1-2, with 8 positions matching TRBD1. The CDR3 contains 14 residues. V lost 7 bases and J lost 5; bases outside the gene matches: 9. Looked up from germline, CDR1 is MDHEN and CDR2 is SYDVKM. CDR3 amino acids: CASTMTGAVYGYTF. CDR3 sequence (DNA): TGTGCCAGCACCATGACAGGGGCCGTTTATGGCTACACCTTC.

With respect to this clonotype: A junction end diverges from the germline sequence, so it may reflect a read error. This rearrangement joins TRBV6-6 to TRBJ2-4; TRBD2 is a possible D gene (5 bases). This CDR3 is 16 amino acids long. Germline CDR1 reads MNHNY; CDR2 reads SVGAGI (reference sequence). CDR3 in amino acids: CDSTGESTLAKSIQYF. As DNA, the CDR3 is TGTGACAGCACCGGGGAGTCCACGTTAGCCAAAAGCATTCAGTACTTC.

This clonotype was picked up many times. This chain uses TRBV7-8 with TRBJ1-6; D unclear. V dropped 2 bases and J dropped 0 bases, with 11 bases sitting between them. Germline V gene data show CDR1 as SGHVS and CDR2 as FQNEAQ. CDR3 size: 17 residues. The CDR3 DNA is TGTGCCAGCAGCTTATACGCGTCAAGCTCCTATAATTCACCCCTCCACTTT. Encoded protein: CASSLYASSSYNSPLHF. Supplemented by reference TRBV7-8 and TRBJ1-6, the full variable domain reads GAGVSQSPRYKVAKRGQDVALRCDPISGHVSLFWYQQALGQGPEFLTYFQNEAQLDKSGLPSDRFFAERPEGSVSTLKIQRTQQEDSAVYLCASSLYASSSYNSPLHFGNGTRLTVT.